Below, 26 T cell receptor beta chains from the same sample are listed, as sequenced in a study of T-cell reconstitution after alpha-beta-depleted transplantation in children. Unique molecular identifiers tagged the TCRbeta library. Each CDR3 protein is one row after TCRdb ran MiXCR on the PCR reads. The sample contains approximately 390,000 distinct CDR3 sequences, roughly a tenth of which appear only once. Sequenced material: PBMCs from the stem cell graft donor, taken from the stem cell graft. The receptors come from a human donor who donated a stem cell graft to a child with acute myeloid leukemia.

This clonotype was found many times. J is TRBJ2-7 and V is TRBV5-5, with 10 bases that match TRBD1. Trimming took 2 bases from V and 4 from J; bases not matched to a gene: 3. The CDR3 has 14 residues. The germline gives CDR1 SGHKS, CDR2 YYEKEE (reference sequence). CDR3 amino acids: CASSFPGQGYEQYF. The DNA of the CDR3 is TGTGCCAGCAGCTTCCCGGGACAGGGGTACGAGCAGTACTTC.

This clonotype was counted a few times. The chain couples TRBV5-1 to TRBJ2-4; a weak D match, TRBD1 (6 bases). CDR1 and CDR2 (germline): SGHRS, YFSETQ. The ends were cut back, 5 bases at V and 9 bases at J, with 15 bases in the middle. The CDR3 has 13 residues. CDR3 in DNA: TGCGCCAGCAGGCGGGCAGGGGATGGCATTCAGTACTTC. Translating it yields CASRRAGDGIQYF.

The CDR3 nucleotides are TGTGCCAGCAGGGACGGGACGGGCTCCTACGAGCAGTACTTC. Translated: CASRDGTGSYEQYF. V and J are TRBV6-1 and TRBJ2-7; D may match TRBD1 or TRBD2 (5 bases each). Per germline, CDR1 MNHNS and CDR2 SASEGT. V lost 6 bases, J lost 0 bases, and 12 bases lay in between. The CDR3 runs 14 residues.

V is TRBV27 and J is TRBJ2-7; D perhaps matches TRBD1 (6 bases). The CDR3 covers 17 residues. Germline loops: CDR1 MNHEY, CDR2 SMNVEV (reference sequence). Trimming stripped 6 bases from V and 0 bases from J, with 21 bases between. The CDR3 protein is CASRPEGVRIGSYEQYF. CDR3 DNA: TGTGCCAGCAGACCTGAGGGGGTGCGCATTGGCTCCTACGAGCAGTACTTC.

This clonotype was observed at least ten times. This rearrangement joins TRBV29-1 to TRBJ2-7, with D unclear. The CDR3 runs to 14 residues. Trimming took off 1 base at V and 4 bases at J, with 14 bases between the two ends. CDR1 is SQVTM, CDR2 ANQGSEA, per germline. The DNA for the CDR3 is TGCAGCGTTGAAGTTGCGTCCGCTGGGTACGAGCAGTACTTC. Amino acid sequence: CSVEVASAGYEQYF.

This clonotype was observed a handful of times. The chain couples TRBV7-9 to TRBJ2-3; TRBD2 aligns across 12 bases. The CDR3 extends over 18 amino acids. J lost 5 bases, V lost 3 bases, and 12 bases had no gene match. CDR1 is SEHNR, CDR2 FQNEAQ, per germline (reference sequence). This CDR3 reads CASSFPSTSGGFVDTQYF. CDR3 nucleotides: TGTGCCAGCAGCTTCCCGTCCACTAGCGGGGGGTTTGTAGATACGCAGTATTTT.

The chain uses TRBV7-9 and TRBJ2-3; D unresolved. V lost 2 bases and J lost 8, with 14 bases in between. The CDR3 is 14 amino acids. Looked up from germline, CDR1 is SEHNR and CDR2 is FQNEAQ (reference sequence). CDR3 sequence (DNA): TGTGCCAGCAGCTTAAGTGGTGCGGAGATTACGCAGTATTTT. Translating gives CASSLSGAEITQYF. Full variable domain (missing parts from reference TRBV7-9 and TRBJ2-3): DTGVSQNPRHKITKRGQNVTFRCDPISEHNRLYWYRQTLGQGPEFLTYFQNEAQLEKSRLLSDRFSAERPKGSFSTLEIQRTEQGDSAMYLCASSLSGAEITQYFGPGTRLTVL.

This clonotype was counted between two and nine times. The chain uses TRBV2 and TRBJ1-1, with D possibly being TRBD1 (6 bases). CDR3 length: 12 amino acids. V was shortened by 5 bases and J by 7 bases, with 11 bases between the two germline ends. The germline V gene has CDR1 SNHLY and CDR2 FYNNEI. The CDR3 loop reads CASSLTGFEAFF. CDR3 coding DNA: TGTGCCAGCAGTTTGACAGGATTTGAAGCTTTCTTT.

Details on this clonotype: Germline and junction disagree at one end, which may indicate a read error. The V gene is TRBV7-9, the J gene TRBJ1-2; D is unclear. Germline lookup yields CDR1 SEHNR and CDR2 FQNEAQ (reference sequence). The length of the CDR3 is 13 residues. DNA of the CDR3: TGTGCCAGCAGCCCCAGAGGGCCACTTGGCCACACCTTC. It specifies CASSPRGPLGHTF. Drawing the rest from reference TRBV7-9 and TRBJ1-2, the complete variable domain is DTGVSQNPRHKITKRGQNVTFRCDPISEHNRLYWYRQTLGQGPEFLTYFQNEAQLEKSRLLSDRFSAERPKGSFSTLEIQRTEQGDSAMYLCASSPRGPLGHTFGSGTRLTVV.

V usage is TRBV29-1 and J usage is TRBJ2-7, with D uncertain. The CDR3 loop spans 12 amino acids. The V gene lost 1 base and the J gene lost 4 bases, with 8 bases spanning the gap. Germline CDR1 and CDR2: SQVTM and ANQGSEA. The CDR3 DNA reads as TGCAGCGTTGAAGGAGGCGCGTACGAGCAGTACTTC. This encodes CSVEGGAYEQYF.

This clonotype appeared a few times. V usage is TRBV7-2 and J usage is TRBJ1-2, with D possibly TRBD1 on 5 matching bases. Trimming took 0 bases from V and 9 from J, leaving 11 bases between them. The germline V gene has CDR1 SGHTA and CDR2 FQGNSA. CDR3 length: 13 residues. CDR3 in amino acids: CASSLAGPGSYTF. CDR3 nucleotide sequence: TGTGCCAGCAGCTTAGCGGGGCCGGGGAGCTACACCTTC.

The gene calls are TRBV4-1 and TRBJ2-4; 12 bases agree with TRBD2. Unmatched junction bases numbered 22, after V lost 3 bases and J lost 7 bases. The CDR3 is 21 amino acids. From germline, CDR1 is MGHRA and CDR2 YSYEKL. Here the CDR3 reads CASSHPLAGGPVGGLGNIQYF. The CDR3 DNA is TGCGCCAGCAGCCATCCACTAGCGGGAGGCCCCGTGGGAGGTCTCGGGAACATTCAGTACTTC.

The sample holds one count of this clonotype. V is TRBV7-6 and J is TRBJ1-1; D is uncertain. This CDR3 region has 13 residues. Germline loops: CDR1 SGHVS, CDR2 FNYEAQ. The V gene lost 10 bases and the J gene lost 2 bases, with 14 bases spanning the gap. The CDR3 region is CATGADLNTEAFF. The CDR3 nucleotides are TGTGCCACCGGAGCAGATCTAAACACTGAAGCTTTCTTT.

V and J are TRBV20-1 and TRBJ2-7; D unclear. There are 12 residues in the CDR3. With 6 bases removed from V and 6 bases from J, the gap between germline ends came to 15 bases. Germline CDR1 and CDR2: DFQATT and SNEGSKA (reference sequence). CDR3 in amino acids: CSAPAVNSEQYF. CDR3 sequence (DNA): TGCAGTGCCCCAGCTGTGAATTCCGAGCAGTACTTC.

The rearrangement uses TRBV6-1 and TRBJ1-6; 7 bases align to TRBD1. The CDR3 runs to 15 residues. Germline V lookup: CDR1 MNHNS, CDR2 SASEGT. J lost 7 bases, V lost 8 bases, and 11 bases had no gene match. CDR3 region: CASRDRASENSPLHF. The DNA of the CDR3 is TGTGCCAGCCGAGACAGGGCCTCAGAGAATTCACCCCTCCACTTT.

This clonotype was found a few times. The J gene is TRBJ2-3, the V gene TRBV7-8, with D maybe TRBD2 (5 bases). The CDR3 has 15 amino acids. Germline CDR1 is SGHVS and CDR2 is FQNEAQ. V was shortened by 5 bases and J by 6 bases, with 18 bases between the two germline ends. CDR3 DNA: TGTGCCAGCAGCGTCTCCACTTTCGGGGTGGATACGCAGTATTTT. Encoded protein: CASSVSTFGVDTQYF.

CDR3 protein: CASSFSEVDTQYF. The DNA for the CDR3 is TGTGCCAGCAGCTTCAGCGAGGTAGATACGCAGTATTTT. This chain connects TRBV7-2 to TRBJ2-3; D gene ambiguous. CDR1 is SGHTA, CDR2 FQGNSA, per germline. V lost 3 bases, J lost 5 bases, and 9 bases lay in between. The CDR3 is 13 residues long.

In its sample, this clonotype was seen many times. CDR3 protein: CASSGGLAGGSYEQYF. As DNA, the CDR3 is TGTGCCAGCAGCGGGGGACTAGCGGGAGGTTCCTACGAGCAGTACTTC. V usage is TRBV7-2 and J usage is TRBJ2-7; 15 nucleotides agree with TRBD2. The CDR3 is 16 amino acids. Looked up from germline, CDR1 is SGHTA and CDR2 is FQGNSA. V shed 5 bases and J 1 base; nucleotides not matched to a gene: 3.

The CDR3 reads CASSLVGRPRGPSGANVLTF. The CDR3 bases are TGTGCCAGCAGCTTGGTTGGCAGACCTCGGGGACCATCTGGGGCCAACGTCCTGACTTTC. This chain links TRBV7-8 with TRBJ2-6; D may correspond to TRBD1 or TRBD2 (5 bases each). This CDR3 is built from 20 residues. Germline V gives CDR1 SGHVS, CDR2 FQNEAQ. Deletions cut 3 bases from V and 1 base from J, with 22 bases between.

The chain has TRBV7-6 and TRBJ2-3; D is perhaps TRBD2 (5 bases). V lost 5 bases and J 4 bases, leaving 10 bases between the germline ends. Germline lookup yields CDR1 SGHVS and CDR2 FNYEAQ. The CDR3 has 13 residues. Here the CDR3 DNA reads TGTGCCAGCAGCAACGGACTCCCAGATACGCAGTATTTT. This gives the protein CASSNGLPDTQYF. Looking up the rest from reference TRBV7-6 and TRBJ2-3 gives the full variable domain: GAGVSQSPRYKVTKRGQDVALRCDPISGHVSLYWYRQALGQGPEFLTYFNYEAQQDKSGLPNDRFSAERPEGSISTLTIQRTEQRDSAMYRCASSNGLPDTQYFGPGTRLTVL.

The rearrangement joins TRBV19 to TRBJ2-7, with D tentatively TRBD1 or TRBD2 (6 bases each). Germline V gene sequence: CDR1 LNHDA, CDR2 SQIVND (reference sequence). V was trimmed by 6 bases and J by 2 bases, leaving 11 bases between them. There are 13 residues in the CDR3. CDR3 DNA: TGTGCCAGTAGACAGGGACTCGCCTACGAGCAGTACTTC. Amino acid sequence: CASRQGLAYEQYF.

This clonotype showed up just a few times. The rearrangement uses TRBV20-1 and TRBJ1-1; D is undetermined. Trimming took 7 bases from V and 2 from J, leaving 17 bases between them. CDR1 is DFQATT and CDR2 is SNEGSKA in the germline V gene (reference sequence). There are 14 residues in the CDR3. The CDR3, as DNA: TGCAGTGGATGGGTATCGGGGTCCAACACTGAAGCTTTCTTT. Its protein product is CSGWVSGSNTEAFF.

This clonotype was detected only a few times. V is TRBV20-1 and J is TRBJ1-2; possibly TRBD1 for D (6 bases). There are 14 residues in the CDR3. Germline CDR1 is DFQATT and CDR2 is SNEGSKA (reference sequence). V shed 6 bases and J shed 0 bases, with 14 bases lying between them. The CDR3: CSALIQGANYGYTF. For the CDR3, the DNA is TGCAGTGCATTGATACAGGGAGCTAACTATGGCTACACCTTC.

This clonotype was counted a few times. The CDR3 sequence is CSARIPRGELFF. CDR3 sequence (DNA): TGCAGTGCTAGGATCCCCCGCGGGGAGCTGTTTTTT. The gene calls are TRBV20-1 and TRBJ2-2; D is uncertain. Trimming took off 3 bases at V and 7 bases at J, with 9 bases between the two ends. The germline V gene encodes CDR1 DFQATT and CDR2 SNEGSKA (reference sequence). The length of the CDR3 is 12 residues.

This clonotype occurred a few times. The J gene is TRBJ2-7, the V gene TRBV5-5; 11 bases align to TRBD1. This CDR3 is built from 15 residues. The V gene's germline CDR1 is SGHKS and CDR2 YYEKEE (reference sequence). Unmatched junction bases numbered 12, after V lost 4 bases and J lost 9 bases. The CDR3 spells CASSGDRGFSHGQYV. In DNA, the CDR3 is TGTGCCAGCAGCGGGGACAGGGGGTTTTCACACGGGCAGTACGTC.

Here the CDR3 reads CASSVMDSRGNTIYF. Written as DNA, the CDR3 is TGTGCCAGCAGTGTAATGGACAGCCGTGGAAACACCATATATTTT. This sequence joins TRBV2 and TRBJ1-3; maybe TRBD1 (6 bases). CDR1 is SNHLY and CDR2 is FYNNEI in the germline V gene. This CDR3 is 15 amino acids long. V was pared by 4 bases and J by 3 bases, with 13 bases between.